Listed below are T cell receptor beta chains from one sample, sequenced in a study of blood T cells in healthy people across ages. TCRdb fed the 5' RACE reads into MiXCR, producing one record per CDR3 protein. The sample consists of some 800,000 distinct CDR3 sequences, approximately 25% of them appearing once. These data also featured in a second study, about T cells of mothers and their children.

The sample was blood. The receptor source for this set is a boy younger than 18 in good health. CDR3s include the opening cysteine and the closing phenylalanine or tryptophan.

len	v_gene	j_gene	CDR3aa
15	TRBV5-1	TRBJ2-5	CASSSIGGQQETQYF
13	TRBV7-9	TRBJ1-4	CASSATGHEKLFF
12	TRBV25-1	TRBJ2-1	CASSEGDNEQFF
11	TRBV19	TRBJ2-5	CASSIRETQYF
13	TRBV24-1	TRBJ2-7	CATSQLGSYEQYF
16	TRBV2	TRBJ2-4	CASNRQGPGAKNIQYF
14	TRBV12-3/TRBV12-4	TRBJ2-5	CASSFDSGQETQYF
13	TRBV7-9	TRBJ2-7	CASSPSDGGEQYF
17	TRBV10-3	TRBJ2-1	CAISESVFGGRANEQFF
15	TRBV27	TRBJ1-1	CASSLRGLENTEAFF
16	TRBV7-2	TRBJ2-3	CASSLDSGGPGYTQYF
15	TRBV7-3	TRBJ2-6	CASSATGSGANVLTF
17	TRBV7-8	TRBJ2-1	CASSLGRRGSSYNEQFF
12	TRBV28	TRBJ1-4	CASSRRFEKLFF
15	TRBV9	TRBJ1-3	CASSGSMFSGNTIYF
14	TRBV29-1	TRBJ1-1	CSVGVTGANTEAFF
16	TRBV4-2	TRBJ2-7	CASSQEVGLAEYEQYF
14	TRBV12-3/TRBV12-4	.	CASSLPGTGYEQYF
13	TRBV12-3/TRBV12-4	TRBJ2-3	CSSSPERADTQYF
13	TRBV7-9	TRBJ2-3	CASSAAFGDTQYF
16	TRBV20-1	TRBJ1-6	CSARGIGSSYNSPLHF
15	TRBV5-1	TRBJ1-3	CASSFDGGSGNTIYF
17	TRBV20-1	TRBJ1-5	CSARDREGTAQNQPQHF
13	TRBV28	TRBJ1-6	CASGGGFNSPLHF
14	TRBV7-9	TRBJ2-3	CASSPRGSADTQYF
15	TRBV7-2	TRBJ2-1	CASSRVRESYNEQFF
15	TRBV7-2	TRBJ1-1	CASSPQQGYRTEAFF
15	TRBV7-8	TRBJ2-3	CASSLLAGATDTQYF
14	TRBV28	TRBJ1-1	CASSFLGMNTEAFF
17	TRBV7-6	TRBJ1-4	CASSLVGFGTANEKLFF
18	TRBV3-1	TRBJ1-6	CASSQSQRAESYNSPLHF
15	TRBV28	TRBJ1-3	CASGSQGIAGNTIYF
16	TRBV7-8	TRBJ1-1	CASSLSMGGAGTEAFF
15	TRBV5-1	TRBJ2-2	CASSLEGLAAGELFF
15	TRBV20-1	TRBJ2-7	CSASAGPSSSYEQYF
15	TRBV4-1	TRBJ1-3	CASSQRQGAGNTIYF
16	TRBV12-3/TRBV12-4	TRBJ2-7	CASSSTRKGMSYEQYF
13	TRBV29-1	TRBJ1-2	CSVESASVYGYTF
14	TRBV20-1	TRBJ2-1	CSAAGHSSYNEQFF
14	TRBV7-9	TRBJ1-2	CASSLALDNYGYTF
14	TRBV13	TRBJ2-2	CASSLESYTGELFF
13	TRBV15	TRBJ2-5	CATSRDPRETQYF
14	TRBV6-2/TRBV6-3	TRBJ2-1	CASSKIVSGGEQFF
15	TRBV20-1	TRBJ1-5	CSAPRENYSNQPQHF
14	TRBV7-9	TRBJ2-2	CASSPNVNTGELFF
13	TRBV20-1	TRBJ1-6	CSATDRDGSPLHF
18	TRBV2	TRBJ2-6	CASSVPGTGPSGANVLTF
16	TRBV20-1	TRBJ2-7	CSARDRTSGSVGEQYF
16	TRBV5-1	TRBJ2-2	CASSGLLAGGTGELFF
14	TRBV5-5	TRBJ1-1	CASRAPNRDTEAFF
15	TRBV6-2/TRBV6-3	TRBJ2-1	CASRSHLREVDEQFF
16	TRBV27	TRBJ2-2	CASSFRAGGNTGELFF
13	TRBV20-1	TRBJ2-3	CSLAGGSTDTQYF